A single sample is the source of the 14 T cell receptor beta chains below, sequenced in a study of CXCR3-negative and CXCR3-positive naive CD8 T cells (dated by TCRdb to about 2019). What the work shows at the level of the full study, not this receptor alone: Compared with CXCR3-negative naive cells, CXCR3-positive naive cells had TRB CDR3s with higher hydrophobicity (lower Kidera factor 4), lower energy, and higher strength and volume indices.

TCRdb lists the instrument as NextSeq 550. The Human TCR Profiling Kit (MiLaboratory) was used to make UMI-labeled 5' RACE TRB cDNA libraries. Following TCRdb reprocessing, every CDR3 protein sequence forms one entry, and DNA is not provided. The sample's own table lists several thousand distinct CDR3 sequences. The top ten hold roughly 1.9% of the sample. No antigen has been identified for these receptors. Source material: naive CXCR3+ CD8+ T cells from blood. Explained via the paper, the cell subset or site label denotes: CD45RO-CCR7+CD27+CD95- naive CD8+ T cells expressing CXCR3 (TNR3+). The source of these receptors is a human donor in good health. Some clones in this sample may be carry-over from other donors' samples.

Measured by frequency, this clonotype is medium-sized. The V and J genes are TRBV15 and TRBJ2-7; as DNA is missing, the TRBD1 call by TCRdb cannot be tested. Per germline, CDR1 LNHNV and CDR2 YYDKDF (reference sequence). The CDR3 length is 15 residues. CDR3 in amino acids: CATSVGRTGSYEQYF.

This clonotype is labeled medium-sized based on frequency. CDR3 region: CASSIYPPGLFSGNTIYF. The V call is TRBV21-1, the J call TRBJ1-3. TRBV21-1 is a recognized pseudogene. The CDR3 has 18 residues.

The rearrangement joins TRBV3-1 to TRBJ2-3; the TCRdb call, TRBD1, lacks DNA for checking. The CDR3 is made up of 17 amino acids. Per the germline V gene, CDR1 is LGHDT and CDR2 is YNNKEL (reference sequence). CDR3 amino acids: CASSQEWPTGVTDTQYF.

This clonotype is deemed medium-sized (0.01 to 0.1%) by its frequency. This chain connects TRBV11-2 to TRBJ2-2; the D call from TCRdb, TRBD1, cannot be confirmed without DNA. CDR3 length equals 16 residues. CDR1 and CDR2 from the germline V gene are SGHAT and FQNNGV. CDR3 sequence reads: CASSSGGGGRTGELFF.

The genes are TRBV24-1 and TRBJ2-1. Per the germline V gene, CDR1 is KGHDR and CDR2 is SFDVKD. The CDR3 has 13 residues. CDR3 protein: CATSDLNYNEQFF.

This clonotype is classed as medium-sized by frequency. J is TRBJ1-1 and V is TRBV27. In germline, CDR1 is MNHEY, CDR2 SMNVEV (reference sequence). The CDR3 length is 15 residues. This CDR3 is CASSLMAGGNTEAFF.

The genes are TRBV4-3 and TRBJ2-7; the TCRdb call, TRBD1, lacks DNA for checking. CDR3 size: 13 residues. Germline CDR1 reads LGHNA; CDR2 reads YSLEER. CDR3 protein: CASSQDRGREQYF.

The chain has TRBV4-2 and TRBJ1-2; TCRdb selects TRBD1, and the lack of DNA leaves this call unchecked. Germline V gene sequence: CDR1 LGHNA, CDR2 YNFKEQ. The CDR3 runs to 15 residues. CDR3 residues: CASSQNPGQGYGYTF.

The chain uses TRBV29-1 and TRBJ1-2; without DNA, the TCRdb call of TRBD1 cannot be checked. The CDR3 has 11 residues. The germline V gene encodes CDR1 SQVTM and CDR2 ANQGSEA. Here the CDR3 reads CSAWDSYGYTF.

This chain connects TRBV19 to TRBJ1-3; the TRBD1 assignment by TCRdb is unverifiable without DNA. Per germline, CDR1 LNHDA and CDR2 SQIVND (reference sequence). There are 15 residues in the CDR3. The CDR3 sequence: CASSTDSISGNTIYF.

The CDR3: CASSPTGGTDTQYF. The V gene is TRBV7-9, the J gene TRBJ2-3; the TRBD1 assignment by TCRdb is unverifiable without DNA. From germline, CDR1 is SEHNR and CDR2 FQNEAQ (reference sequence). The CDR3 is 14 residues long.

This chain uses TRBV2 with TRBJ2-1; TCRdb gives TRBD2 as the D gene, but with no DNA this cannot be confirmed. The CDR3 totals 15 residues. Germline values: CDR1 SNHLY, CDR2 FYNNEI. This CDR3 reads CASSGRLGPLNEQFF.

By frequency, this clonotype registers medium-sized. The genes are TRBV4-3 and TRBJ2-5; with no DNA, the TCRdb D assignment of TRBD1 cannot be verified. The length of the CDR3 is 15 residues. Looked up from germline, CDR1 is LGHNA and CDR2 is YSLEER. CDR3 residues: CASSQEGRGGEAQYF.

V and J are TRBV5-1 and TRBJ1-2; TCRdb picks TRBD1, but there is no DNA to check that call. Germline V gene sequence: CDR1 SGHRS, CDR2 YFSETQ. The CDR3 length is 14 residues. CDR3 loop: CASSSDDRAHGYTF.